This T cell receptor (beta chain) was sequenced for a study of T cell responses to AZD1222 COVID-19 vaccine (dated by TCRdb to the early 2020s). Study-level background: TCR sequencing covered 230 or so trial participants: 200 to 210 given two doses of AZD1222 and approximately 26 given two doses of MenACWY control vaccine. Trial participants were enrolled by age into 18-55, 56-69 and 70-plus year subgroups, with approximately 150, 28 and 58 TCR-sequenced participants respectively.

Here V drops 0 bases and J drops 5 bases, and the junction holds 5 bases not matched to any gene. From the germline V gene, CDR1 is SGDLS and CDR2 is YYNGEE. The CDR3 runs 15 residues from the cysteine to the phenylalanine. CDR3 DNA only is kept here, 45 bases in frame from base 1. The CDR3 regions of human TCRbeta chains were subjected to immunosequencing. On the authors' methods: Repertoire TCRs were checked for matches against a reference library of SARS-CoV-2-specific TCRs that had been generated using the MIRA antigen-specificity platform. Breadth was defined as the fraction of unique TCRs that were SARS-CoV-2-associated, and depth was defined as the fraction of total T cells that were SARS-CoV-2-associated. Each spike-specific TCR was assigned to its reactive spike region and to a CD4 or CD8 class using the MIRA data. Log10-transformed breadth and depth values were compared by one-way ANOVA with Sidak's multiple comparisons tests. Held by TCRdb, this immuneACCESS table contains in-frame sequences only and omits some clones. Under half of the omission traces to an unresolved V gene where checked; the cause of the rest is unknown. From that table come the V and J calls and clone size; the DNA was used to work out D and trimming. The sample has about 83,000 clones on record, 70% to 90% of them singletons. The ten biggest clones cover roughly 3.2% of the sample.

Overall study results and their limits: CD4 TCRs associated with the vaccine covered the entire spike protein, and the dominant responses were in regions 160-218 and 743-854. No day 14 peak-response samples were available, so repertoires were characterized only after the peak T cell response. In the small 56-69-year group, the increase in depth fell short of significance, most likely because of low power. Nearly half of unique spike-specific TCRs reportedly recognized epitopes outside regions mutated in the B.1.351 and B.1.1.7 variants. Only five to seven AZD1222 recipients were SARS-CoV-2 seropositive at baseline, limiting conclusions about previously exposed vaccinees. Participants were mostly white British and included more females than males, and it was suggested by the authors that clonal diversity may have been underestimated. After two AZD1222 doses, spike-specific TCR breadth and depth were significantly higher than at day 0 and than in MenACWY recipients.

The time point tag for this specimen amounts to: about 28 days (+/-7) after the second vaccine dose. Because spike-specific TCR depth and breadth did not differ between the two schedules, AZD1222 recipients who got a second dose at roughly 4 weeks were pooled with those who got a second dose at roughly 12 weeks. The vaccinee samples were drawn from two UK trials, COV001 and COV002, one of which was a single-blind randomized controlled phase 2/3 trial testing AZD1222 (ChAdOx1 nCoV-19) in healthy adults. For TCRbeta chain sequencing, PBMC samples from trial participants were taken at day 0 and at day 28 after the second dose. Turning to this clone: It has no known antigen specificity. No base qualities exist here, and no much larger clone lies one base off it.

The material was peripheral blood, obtained 28 days after the second AZD1222 dose. The sequence joins TRBV9 to TRBJ2-3; 8 bases in the middle match TRBD2. This clonotype originated in an adult who received the AZD1222 COVID-19 vaccine. The DNA is as follows: TGTGCCAGCAGCGTAGCAACGGGAGGGCAAGATACGCAGTATTTT. The encoded protein is CASSVATGGQDTQYF.